This TCR beta chain was sequenced in a study of esophageal squamous cell carcinoma under preoperative chemotherapy (dated by TCRdb to the late 2010s). General notes on the study: The study profiled TCR repertoires of both peripheral blood T cells and tumor-infiltrating lymphocytes. Repertoires from samples obtained before paclitaxel-nedaplatin therapy were compared with repertoires from samples obtained after paclitaxel-nedaplatin therapy. The effects of paclitaxel-nedaplatin chemotherapy on T-cell receptor repertoires in patients with esophageal squamous cell carcinoma were assessed. The cohort comprised roughly 5 patients with primary esophageal squamous cell carcinoma.

Sequences SGHTA (CDR1) and FQGNSA (CDR2) are obtained from the germline V gene. The CDR3 has 14 amino acids, counting the end cysteine and phenylalanine. This entry keeps only the CDR3 DNA: 42 bases, framed from base 1. Receptor amplification or capture employed PCR. The instrument was a HiSeq X Ten. High-throughput sequencing was used to characterize the TCR repertoires. TCRdb handled the public reads itself, with Q25 trimming in fastp and clone calling in MiXCR, and kept productive beta chains. Rows are unified per CDR3 protein, each entry keeping the most common DNA and genes. This sample has more than 9,500 distinct CDR3 sequences in its table, and almost 55% of those were observed once. Approximately 15% of the sample is in the top ten clones. This clonotype was found many times. This receptor's antigen is unknown. No clone much larger than this one lies a single base away; base qualities are absent.

The time point label, read with the paper, signifies: before preoperative PTX-NDP chemotherapy. Before surgery, patients were given paclitaxel-nedaplatin as preoperative chemotherapy. Results and caveats for the whole study, not just this receptor: Tumor-infiltrating lymphocytes after treatment appeared to come partly from peripheral T cells migrating into the tumor, rather than solely from local clonal changes. Immediate and substantial changes in clonotype frequency were induced by paclitaxel-nedaplatin therapy, and contraction rather than amplification was more likely to be observed among abundant clones. A significant increase in TCR diversity was observed in peripheral T cells after chemotherapy, whereas no such increase was observed in tumor-infiltrating lymphocytes. The analysis included only a handful of patients with esophageal squamous cell carcinoma, making the cohort small.

The chain was built from TRBV7-2 and TRBJ2-1; a tentative D call is TRBD1 (6 bases match). The J call may not be correct, given that the DNA end is closer to TRBJ2-7. The receptor was derived from a human donor with esophageal squamous cell carcinoma. The donor label of this sample is uncertain. This specimen was collected from a patient given preoperative chemotherapy. The DNA sequence is as follows: TGTGCCAGCAGTTTTAGGGGGTCCTCCTACGAGCAGTACTTC. Translation gives CASSFRGSSYEQYF.